These T cell receptor beta chains were read from a single sample in a study of cytomegalovirus exposure and HLA in healthy donors. TCRdb's table, derived via immunoSEQ multiplex PCR, lists solely in-frame clones and lacks some. This table has 160,000 or so clones, over 80% appearing once. The sequencing input was PBMCs. The receptor set was obtained from a man between 25 and 39 years old in good health and CMV-seropositive. CDR3s include the opening cysteine and the closing phenylalanine or tryptophan. D genes are given only for firm matches. The size field is filled for only some rows; it gives once, few, many or a size class.

J gene,D gene,V gene,clone size,CDR3 DNA,CDR3 protein
TRBJ2-7,TRBD1,TRBV30,NA,TGTGCCTGGAGGGCGGGGACAGGGTTATACGAGCAGTACTTC,CAWRAGTGLYEQYF
TRBJ2-3,NA,TRBV2,NA,TGTGCCAGCAGTGAACCCAGGGAGGGCACAGATACGCAGTATTTT,CASSEPREGTDTQYF
TRBJ1-5,TRBD1,TRBV18,NA,TGTGCCAGCTCACCACGGACAGGGGGCCAGCCCCAGCATTTT,CASSPRTGGQPQHF
TRBJ2-3,NA,TRBV29-1,NA,TGCAGCGTTGGCATTTACAGGGAGAGCACAGATACGCAGTATTTT,CSVGIYRESTDTQYF
TRBJ2-1,TRBD2,TRBV9,NA,TGTGCCAGCAGCACCGGGACTAGCGGCAATGAGCAGTTCTTC,CASSTGTSGNEQFF
TRBJ1-4,NA,TRBV7-6,NA,TGTGCCAGCAGCCGAACACAGGGTTCAAGTGAAAAACTGTTTTTT,CASSRTQGSSEKLFF
TRBJ2-1,TRBD1,TRBV5-3,NA,TGTGCCAGAAGCTCCTACCCGGGACAGGGGAAGCATGAGCAGTTCTTC,CARSSYPGQGKHEQFF
TRBJ2-3,NA,TRBV9,NA,TGTGCCAGCAGCGAGGGGGGGGTCGACACAGATACGCAGTATTTT,CASSEGGVDTDTQYF
TRBJ1-1,TRBD1,TRBV2,NA,TGTGCCAGCACCCGACAGGGGGCTGGTGAAGCTTTCTTT,CASTRQGAGEAFF
TRBJ2-7,NA,TRBV4-3,NA,TGCGCCAGCAGCCAAGATCGGGGGGCCCCCACCTACGAGCAGTACTTC,CASSQDRGAPTYEQYF
TRBJ1-1,TRBD1,TRBV6-4,once,TGTGCCAGCAGGAGACAGGGTTCAGACACTGAAGCTTTCTTT,CASRRQGSDTEAFF
TRBJ1-6,TRBD1,TRBV6-6,few,TGTGCCAGCACCCTAGCAGGGGGCGATTCACCCCTCCACTTT,CASTLAGGDSPLHF
TRBJ2-6,NA,TRBV15,NA,TGTGCCACAGGGCGGGGCTTTGGGGCCAACGTCCTGACTTTC,CATGRGFGANVLTF
TRBJ2-1,NA,TRBV9,NA,TGTGCCAGCAGCGTACAGGCGGGGTACAATGAGCAGTTCTTC,CASSVQAGYNEQFF
TRBJ2-3,NA,TRBV7-6,NA,TGTGCCAGCTCCGAGGGGGGGAGGGGCCCAGATACGCAGTATTTT,CASSEGGRGPDTQYF
TRBJ2-7,TRBD1,TRBV4-3,NA,TGCGCCAGCAGCCAAGAAGCAGGCGAGACAGGGAGCTCCTACGAGCAGTACTTC,CASSQEAGETGSSYEQYF
TRBJ2-5,NA,TRBV7-9,NA,TGTGCCAGCAGCCCAAGGAGCACGGGTTCGGTACCGGGAGAGACCCAGTACTTC,CASSPRSTGSVPGETQYF
TRBJ1-2,NA,TRBV4-3,NA,TGCGCCAGCAGCCAAGAAAAATACAGTAACTATGGCTACACCTTC,CASSQEKYSNYGYTF
TRBJ2-4,TRBD2,TRBV4-3,few,TGCGCCAGCAGCCAAGGACTAGCGGGGAGCATTCAGTACTTC,CASSQGLAGSIQYF
TRBJ1-2,NA,TRBV6-1,NA,TGTGCCAGCAGTGAAGAACAGGGAAGATATGGGTACACCTTC,CASSEEQGRYGYTF
TRBJ2-7,NA,TRBV7-9,NA,TGTGCCAGCAGCTTAGCGTCCACGGACGAGCAGTACTTC,CASSLASTDEQYF
TRBJ2-2,TRBD1,TRBV5-1,NA,TGCGCCAGCAGCTTGCAGGGGGACACCGGGGAGCTGTTTTTT,CASSLQGDTGELFF
TRBJ2-2,NA,TRBV4-3,NA,TGCGCCAGCAGCCTCTGGGGCCAGGGGAACACCGGGGAGCTGTTTTTT,CASSLWGQGNTGELFF
TRBJ2-1,NA,TRBV5-8,NA,TGTGCCAGCAGCCGTCCCGGGACATCCGCAAGCTCCTACAATGAGCAGTTCTTC,CASSRPGTSASSYNEQFF
TRBJ2-2,NA,TRBV7-3,NA,TGTGCCAGCAGCTTAGGAGGGACTCTCACCGGGGAGCTGTTTTTT,CASSLGGTLTGELFF
TRBJ2-5,NA,TRBV5-1,NA,TGCGCCAGCAGCTTGGGGGCAGGAGGAAGTTTACAAGAGACCCAGTACTTC,CASSLGAGGSLQETQYF
TRBJ2-1,TRBD2,TRBV4-3,NA,TGCGCCAGCAGCCAAGATACCCTTAGCGGGGGGGCCCATGAGCAGTTCTTC,CASSQDTLSGGAHEQFF
TRBJ2-1,NA,TRBV7-3,NA,TGTGCCAGCAGCTTACAACCCTACTACAATGAGCAGTTCTTC,CASSLQPYYNEQFF
TRBJ2-7,NA,TRBV10-3,NA,TGTGCCATCAGTGGTAGCAGCTCCTACGAGCAGTACTTC,CAISGSSSYEQYF
TRBJ2-5,TRBD2,TRBV5-1,few,TGCGCCAGCAGCTTGGTGACTAGCGGGGGGGTTGTAAGAGAAGAGACCCAGTACTTC,CASSLVTSGGVVREETQYF
TRBJ2-7,NA,TRBV5-1,once,TGCGCCAGCAGCGTGGGGCAGGCCCTCTACGAGCAGTACTTC,CASSVGQALYEQYF
TRBJ2-3,TRBD2,TRBV18,NA,TGTGCCAGCCGACTAGCGGGGGCCAGTCGTGAGCAGTATTTT,CASRLAGASREQYF
TRBJ2-1,NA,TRBV5-1,NA,TGCGCCAGCAGCTTGGAGGGGCTGAAAACCTACAATGAGCAGTTCTTC,CASSLEGLKTYNEQFF
TRBJ1-5,NA,TRBV19,NA,TGTGCTAGTAGTGGAGTCATCAATCAGCCCCAGCATTTT,CASSGVINQPQHF
TRBJ2-5,TRBD1,TRBV4-1,once,TGCGCCAGCAGCCGACAGGGAACGGGAGAGACCCAGTACTTC,CASSRQGTGETQYF
TRBJ2-1,NA,TRBV5-1,NA,TGCGCCAGCAGCTTGGCCGAGGTCACCAATGAGCAGTTCTTC,CASSLAEVTNEQFF